The 31 T cell receptor beta chains listed next were all sequenced from one sample in a study of breast tumors, draining lymph nodes, adjacent tissues. Each CDR3 protein gets one entry after TCRdb re-called the multiplex PCR reads with MiXCR. The sample shows tens of thousands of distinct CDR3 sequences, around 45% of them seen only once. The material sequenced was breast tumor tissue. Receptor source: a female donor with breast cancer. Some clones in this sample may be carry-over from other donors' samples.

Note on this clonotype: At one end the junction does not follow the germline gene, possibly because of a read error. V gene TRBV2 combines with J gene TRBJ2-1; 9 bases are shared with TRBD2. Per the germline V gene, CDR1 is SNHLY and CDR2 is FYNNEI. The CDR3 is 14 amino acids. CDR3 sequence reads: CASSADSGSNEQFF. CDR3 in DNA: TGTGCTAGCAGTGCCGATAGCGGGAGCAATGAGCAGTTCTTC. The variable domain in full, completed from reference TRBV2 and TRBJ2-1, reads EPEVTQTPSHQVTQMGQEVILRCVPISNHLYFYWYRQILGQKVEFLVSFYNNEISEKSEIFDDQFSVERPDGSNFTLKIRSTKLEDSAMYFCASSADSGSNEQFFGPGTRLTVL.

This clonotype was recorded many times. The chain employs TRBV12-3 or TRBV12-4 and TRBJ2-3; 11 nucleotides line up with TRBD1. This CDR3 has 16 amino acids. The ends lost 2 bases at V and 6 bases at J; junction bases unmatched: 7. The CDR3 sequence is CASSLTGTGGIDTQYF. CDR3 bases: TGTGCCAGCAGTTTAACCGGGACAGGGGGAATCGATACGCAGTATTTT.

Concerning this clonotype: Germline and junction disagree at one end, which may indicate a read error. The rearrangement uses TRBV6-2 or TRBV6-3 and TRBJ2-3; possibly TRBD2 for D (6 bases). Germline loops: CDR1 MNHEY, CDR2 SVGEGT. The CDR3 totals 16 residues. CDR3 sequence: CASSHSTPGEEDTQYF. The CDR3 nucleotides read TGTGCCAGCAGTCACTCCACTCCCGGGGAGGAAGATACGCAGTATTTT.

Ten or more counts support this clonotype. The CDR3 here is CASRGHSHEQYF. CDR3 sequence (DNA): TGTGCCAGCAGGGGTCATTCACACGAGCAGTACTTC. The genes are TRBV6-5 and TRBJ2-7, with D hard to call. The CDR3 totals 12 residues. V was pared by 6 bases and J by 5 bases, with 11 bases between. Germline loops: CDR1 MNHEY, CDR2 SVGAGI.

In its sample, this clonotype was seen many times. The chain employs TRBV6-5 and TRBJ2-5; possible D gene TRBD1, 5 bases. The CDR3 runs 12 residues. Per germline, CDR1 MNHEY and CDR2 SVGAGI. V dropped 6 bases and J dropped 9 bases, with 14 bases sitting between them. The CDR3 loop is CASSYRSTAQYF. Here the CDR3 DNA reads TGTGCCAGCAGCTACCGGTCGACAGCCCAGTACTTC.

Many counts were recorded for this clonotype. V and J are TRBV5-1 and TRBJ2-1, with unresolved D. Germline-derived CDR1 and CDR2 are SGHRS and YFSETQ. V lost 0 bases, J lost 6 bases, and 10 bases lay in between. This CDR3 contains 14 residues. The CDR3 reads CASSLDAGSNEQFF. In DNA form, the CDR3 reads TGCGCCAGCAGCTTGGATGCAGGATCCAATGAGCAGTTCTTC.

This clonotype was counted between two and nine times. A much larger clone lies one base from this, so it may be a read error. CDR3 nucleotides: TGTGCCGGCAGCTTAGTTTACGATAGCAATCAGCCCCAGCATTTT. This gives the protein CAGSLVYDSNQPQHF. The gene calls are TRBV7-2 and TRBJ1-5; D unclear. This CDR3 comprises 15 residues. The V gene's germline CDR1 is SGHTA and CDR2 FQGNSA.

This clonotype was counted many times. Here the CDR3 DNA reads TGTGCCAGTAGTCAGGGGACAGGGGGCCTGGACTATGGCTACACCTTC. This sequence encodes CASSQGTGGLDYGYTF. The chain links TRBV19 to TRBJ1-2; 12 bases map to TRBD1. J was trimmed by 3 bases and V by 5 bases; bases with no gene match: 7. Germline V lookup: CDR1 LNHDA, CDR2 SQIVND (reference sequence). This CDR3 has 16 amino acids.

The gene calls are TRBV5-4 and TRBJ2-3, with 8 bases that match TRBD2. The junction had 3 bases not matched to a gene; V was cut back by 4 bases and J by 5 bases. The CDR3 consists of 13 residues. Germline V gene lookup returns CDR1 SGHNT and CDR2 YYREEE (reference sequence). The CDR3 nucleotides read TGTGCCAGCAGCCTAGCGGGTCGAGATACGCAGTATTTT. It codes for CASSLAGRDTQYF.

Notes on this clonotype: Sequence at one end of the junction differs from germline and may be a read error. The rearrangement joins TRBV6-2 or TRBV6-3 to TRBJ2-4; TRBD2 aligns across 10 bases. The CDR3 extends over 19 amino acids. Looked up from germline, CDR1 is MNHEY and CDR2 is SVGEGT. The CDR3 coding sequence is TGTGCCAGCAGTTCCAATCTAGCGGGAGTGGTTCGAGTCAAAAACATTCAGTGCTTC. It encodes CASSSNLAGVVRVKNIQCF.

This chain joins TRBV5-1 and TRBJ2-7; D is unresolved. The CDR3 runs 14 residues. Trimming took off 1 base at V and 6 bases at J, with 14 bases between the two ends. The germline CDR1 and CDR2 sequences are SGHRS and YFSETQ. CDR3 in amino acids: CASSLRLTSPEQYF. The CDR3 DNA follows: TGCGCCAGCAGCTTGCGCCTCACGAGCCCCGAGCAGTACTTC. Full variable domain (outside the CDR3, taken from reference TRBV5-1 and TRBJ2-7): KAGVTQTPRYLIKTRGQQVTLSCSPISGHRSVSWYQQTPGQGLQFLFEYFSETQRNKGNFPGRFSGRQFSNSRSEMNVSTLELGDSALYLCASSLRLTSPEQYFGPGTRLTVT.

This clonotype was detected many times. The chain combines TRBV5-5 with TRBJ1-6; weak D call: TRBD1 (5 bases). Trimming left V 2 bases short and J 7 bases short, with 7 bases between. This CDR3 contains 13 residues. The germline V gene encodes CDR1 SGHKS and CDR2 YYEKEE (reference sequence). The CDR3 DNA reads as TGTGCCAGCAGCTTACAGGACAATTCACCCCTCCACTTT. Its protein product is CASSLQDNSPLHF.

This chain connects TRBV13 to TRBJ1-2, with D possibly TRBD1 on 6 matching bases. The germline V gene has CDR1 PRHDT and CDR2 FYEKMQ (reference sequence). The V end lost 4 bases, the J end lost 1 base, and 13 bases lay between the germline ends. The CDR3 runs 15 residues. For the CDR3, the DNA is TGTGCCAGCAGCTCTCTTGGGGGCTTTAACTATGGCTACACCTTC. It is translated as CASSSLGGFNYGYTF. Using reference TRBV13 and TRBJ1-2 for the parts outside the CDR3, the full variable domain is AAGVIQSPRHLIKEKRETATLKCYPIPRHDTVYWYQQGPGQDPQFLISFYEKMQSDKGSIPDRFSAQQFSDYHSELNMSSLELGDSALYFCASSSLGGFNYGYTFGSGTRLTVV.

The chain recombines TRBV5-4 with TRBJ1-2; D is ambiguous. Germline CDR1 SGHNT, CDR2 YYREEE (reference sequence). This CDR3 is built from 11 residues. V was cut by 2 bases and J by 4 bases, with 3 bases left in between. CDR3 sequence reads: CASSFSYGYTF. DNA of the CDR3: TGTGCCAGCAGCTTTAGCTATGGCTACACCTTC.

Many counts were recorded for this clonotype. The rearrangement links TRBV2 to TRBJ1-1; 7 positions agree with TRBD1. V shed 6 bases and J 1 base; nucleotides not matched to a gene: 8. The germline V gene encodes CDR1 SNHLY and CDR2 FYNNEI. The CDR3 loop spans 15 amino acids. CDR3 sequence reads: CASRSPGQQNTEAFF. The CDR3 DNA reads TGTGCCAGCAGGAGTCCGGGACAGCAGAACACTGAAGCTTTCTTT.

Concerning this clonotype itself: A read error may account for a junction end that differs from germline. V gene TRBV6-5 combines with J gene TRBJ1-2; D might be TRBD1 (5 bases). Germline CDR1 MNHEY, CDR2 SVGAGI. CDR3 length: 13 amino acids. The CDR3 region has the DNA TGTGCCAGCAGTCACGGGACGGGGGATGGCCACACCTTC. Protein sequence: CASSHGTGDGHTF.

The CDR3 reads CSASRQGQEGYEQYF. DNA for the CDR3: TGCAGTGCTAGTCGACAGGGCCAGGAGGGCTACGAGCAGTACTTC. This chain connects TRBV20-1 to TRBJ2-7; weak D call: TRBD1 (7 bases). The CDR3 consists of 15 residues. Germline V gene sequence: CDR1 DFQATT, CDR2 SNEGSKA (reference sequence). The V end lost 3 bases, the J end lost 3 bases, and 18 bases lay between the germline ends.

A few counts support this clonotype. CDR3 coding DNA: TGTGCCAGCAGCCTGAACAGAGCCAATGAGCAGTTCTTC. Its translation: CASSLNRANEQFF. The rearrangement uses TRBV7-3 and TRBJ2-1; D is ambiguous. Germline CDR1 SGHTA, CDR2 FQGTGA. The CDR3 totals 13 residues. The V gene lost 5 bases and the J gene lost 6 bases, with 11 bases spanning the gap.

In the case of this clonotype: An end of the junction does not agree with germline; a read error may underlie this. The chain carries TRBV7-2 and TRBJ2-2; TRBD2 might be the D (6 bases). The CDR3 has 15 residues. The V gene's germline CDR1 is SGHTA and CDR2 FQGNSA. CDR3 DNA sequence: TGTGCCGGCAGCTTAGGAGGGCCTATGACTGGGGAGCTGTTTTTT. Translation gives CAGSLGGPMTGELFF. Based on the CDR3 plus reference TRBV7-2 and TRBJ2-2, the full variable domain is GAGVSQSPSNKVTEKGKDVELRCDPISGHTALYWYRQSLGQGLEFLIYFQGNSAPDKSGLPSDRFSAERTGGSVSTLTIQRTQQEDSAVYLCAGSLGGPMTGELFFGEGSRLTVL.

This clonotype was counted between two and nine times. This clone may be a read error of a much larger clone one base away. No DNA is shown, since the ends of the CDR3 on it are uncertain; the CDR3 is the one TCRdb lists. This chain links TRBV9 with TRBJ2-7; the table gives TRBD1 as D, unverified against the DNA. The CDR3 is made up of 14 amino acids, end residues included. The germline V gene has CDR1 SGDLS and CDR2 YYNGEE. CDR3 sequence: CASSFGQGAYEQSF.

For this clonotype: A read error may produce the germline difference seen at one junction end. V is TRBV28 and J is TRBJ2-5; D assignment may be TRBD1 or TRBD2 (5 bases each). The germline V gene has CDR1 MDHEN and CDR2 SYDVKM. The CDR3 has 15 amino acids. CDR3 in DNA: TGTACCAGCAGCCTTGGGACCCTGTACCAAGAGACCCAGTACTTC. Translation gives CTSSLGTLYQETQYF.

The rearrangement links TRBV5-6 to TRBJ1-6; possibly TRBD1 for D (5 bases). This CDR3 has 17 residues. V dropped 3 bases and J dropped 3 bases, with 16 bases sitting between them. From germline, CDR1 is SGHDT and CDR2 YYEEEE. Here the CDR3 reads CASSSRAGPNYNSPLHF. In DNA, the CDR3 is TGTGCCAGCAGCTCCCGGGCAGGGCCCAACTATAATTCACCCCTCCACTTT.

The rearrangement links TRBV30 to TRBJ1-3; D unresolved. The CDR3 has 16 residues. Trimming removed 0 bases from V and 0 bases from J, with 12 bases in between. CDR1 GTSNPN and CDR2 SVGIG come from the germline V gene (reference sequence). The CDR3 DNA sequence: TGTGCCTGGAGTGTATTACGAAGACCCTCTGGAAACACCATATATTTT. Its translation: CAWSVLRRPSGNTIYF.

This clonotype was counted at least ten times. This chain connects TRBV6-6 to TRBJ1-3, with D possibly TRBD1 on 5 matching bases. The germline gives CDR1 MNHNY, CDR2 SVGAGI (reference sequence). The V end lost 7 bases, the J end lost 0 bases, and 13 bases lay between the germline ends. This CDR3 is built from 15 residues. The CDR3, as DNA: TGTGCCAGCAACCGAGACAGTTTCTCTGGAAACACCATATATTTT. This codes for CASNRDSFSGNTIYF.

The J gene is TRBJ1-2, the V gene TRBV5-1, with unresolved D. Germline V gives CDR1 SGHRS, CDR2 YFSETQ. V gave up 2 bases and J gave up 9 bases, with 14 bases separating them. This CDR3 comprises 13 residues. The CDR3 DNA sequence: TGCGCCAGCAGCTTAAGGACTAGCGGGAGCTACACCTTC. Translating gives CASSLRTSGSYTF. The entire variable domain, with the rest obtained from reference TRBV5-1 and TRBJ1-2, is as follows: KAGVTQTPRYLIKTRGQQVTLSCSPISGHRSVSWYQQTPGQGLQFLFEYFSETQRNKGNFPGRFSGRQFSNSRSEMNVSTLELGDSALYLCASSLRTSGSYTFGSGTRLTVV.

The chain employs TRBV12-3 or TRBV12-4 and TRBJ2-5; no definite D call. V lost 8 bases and J 2 bases, leaving 12 bases between the germline ends. The CDR3 covers 13 residues. The CDR3 protein is CASGSHDQETQYF. In DNA, the CDR3 is TGTGCCAGCGGTTCCCACGATCAAGAGACCCAGTACTTC.

Written as DNA, the CDR3 is TGTGCCAGCAGTTGGTCCAGCAACTATGGCTACACCATATATTTT. Amino acid sequence: CASSWSSNYGYTIYF. The genes are TRBV6-6 and TRBJ1-3; D is unresolved. V lost 4 bases to trimming and J lost 8 bases, with 18 bases between them. Germline CDR1 MNHNY, CDR2 SVGAGI (reference sequence). The CDR3 has 15 amino acids.

V gene TRBV2 combines with J gene TRBJ1-4; 10 bases map to TRBD1. CDR3 length: 15 amino acids. Germline V gives CDR1 SNHLY, CDR2 FYNNEI. The junction had 9 bases not matched to a gene; V was cut back by 6 bases and J by 8 bases. The CDR3 protein is CASRHRDRGSEKLFF. CDR3 sequence (DNA): TGTGCCAGCAGACACCGGGACAGGGGAAGCGAAAAACTGTTTTTT.

This clonotype was detected many times. V is TRBV4-1 and J is TRBJ2-7, with 9 bases lining up with TRBD1. The V segment lost 5 bases and the J segment 4 bases; nucleotides outside the gene matches: 9. The CDR3 extends over 15 amino acids. Germline CDR1 and CDR2: MGHRA and YSYEKL. The CDR3 nucleotides read TGCGCCAGCAGCAAGACCGGGACAGGGTTTTACGAGCAGTACTTC. This gives the protein CASSKTGTGFYEQYF.

Details on this clonotype: The final CDR3 position lacks the conserved phenylalanine or tryptophan, pointing to a likely read error. The DNA is omitted, as the CDR3 cannot be located on it reliably, and the CDR3 follows TCRdb's listing. This chain links TRBV19 with TRBJ2-5; the D call of TRBD1 is as the table states it, not checked on the DNA. Germline V gene data show CDR1 as LNHDA and CDR2 as SQIVND (reference sequence). The CDR3 is 13 residues long, ends included. CDR3 region: CASSIVGGTTWDT.

This clonotype occurred many times. A much more abundant neighbour one base away suggests this may be a read error. The chain uses TRBV9 and TRBJ2-1; the match to TRBD2 covers 8 bases. Germline V gene data show CDR1 as SGDLS and CDR2 as YYNGEE. The CDR3 loop spans 14 amino acids. CDR3 in amino acids: CASSVAGGPNEQSF. The DNA of the CDR3 is TGTGCCAGCAGCGTAGCGGGAGGGCCAAATGAGCAGTCCTTC.